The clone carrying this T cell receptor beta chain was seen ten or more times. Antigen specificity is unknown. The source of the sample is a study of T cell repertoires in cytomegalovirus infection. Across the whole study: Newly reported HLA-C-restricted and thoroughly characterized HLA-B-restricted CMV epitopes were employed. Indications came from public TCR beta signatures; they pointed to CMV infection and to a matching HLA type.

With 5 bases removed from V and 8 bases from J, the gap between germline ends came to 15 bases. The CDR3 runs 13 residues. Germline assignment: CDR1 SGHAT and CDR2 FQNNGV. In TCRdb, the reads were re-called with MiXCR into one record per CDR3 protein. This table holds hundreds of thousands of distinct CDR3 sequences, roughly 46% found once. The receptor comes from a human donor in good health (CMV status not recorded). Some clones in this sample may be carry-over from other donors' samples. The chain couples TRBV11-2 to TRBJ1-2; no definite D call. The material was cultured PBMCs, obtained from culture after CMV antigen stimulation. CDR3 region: CASSLDRGQGYTF. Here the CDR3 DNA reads TGTGCCAGCAGCCTTGACCGGGGTCAGGGCTACACCTTC. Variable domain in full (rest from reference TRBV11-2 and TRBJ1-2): EAGVAQSPRYKIIEKRQSVAFWCNPISGHATLYWYQQILGQGPKLLIQFQNNGVVDDSQLPKDRFSAERLKGVDSTLKIQPAKLEDSAVYLCASSLDRGQGYTFGSGTRLTVV.